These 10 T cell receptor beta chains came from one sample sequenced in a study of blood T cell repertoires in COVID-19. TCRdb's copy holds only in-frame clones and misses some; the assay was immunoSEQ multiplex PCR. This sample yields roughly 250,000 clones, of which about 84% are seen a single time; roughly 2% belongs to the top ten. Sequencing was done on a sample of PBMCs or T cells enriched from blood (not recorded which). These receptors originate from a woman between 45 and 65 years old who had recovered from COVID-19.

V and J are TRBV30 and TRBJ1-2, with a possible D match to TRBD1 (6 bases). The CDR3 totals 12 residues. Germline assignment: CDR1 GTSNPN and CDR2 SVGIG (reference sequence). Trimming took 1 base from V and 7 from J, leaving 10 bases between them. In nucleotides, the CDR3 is TGTGCCTGGAGTGCAGGGGTGGGTGGCTACACCTTC. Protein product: CAWSAGVGGYTF.

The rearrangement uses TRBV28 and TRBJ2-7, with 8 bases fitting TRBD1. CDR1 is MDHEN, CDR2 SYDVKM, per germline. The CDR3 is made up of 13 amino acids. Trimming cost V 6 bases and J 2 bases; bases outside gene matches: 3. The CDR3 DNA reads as TGTGCCAGCAGCACCAGGGGGCCCTACGAGCAGTACTTC. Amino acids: CASSTRGPYEQYF.

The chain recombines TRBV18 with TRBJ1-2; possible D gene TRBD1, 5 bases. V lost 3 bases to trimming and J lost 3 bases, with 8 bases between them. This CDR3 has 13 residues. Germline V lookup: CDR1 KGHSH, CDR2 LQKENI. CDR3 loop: CASSPGGYYGYTF. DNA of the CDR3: TGTGCCAGCTCACCTGGGGGGTACTATGGCTACACCTTC. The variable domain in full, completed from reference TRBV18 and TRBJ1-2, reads NAGVMQNPRHLVRRRGQEARLRCSPMKGHSHVYWYRQLPEEGLKFMVYLQKENIIDESGMPKERFSAEFPKEGPSILRIQQVVRGDSAAYFCASSPGGYYGYTFGSGTRLTVV.

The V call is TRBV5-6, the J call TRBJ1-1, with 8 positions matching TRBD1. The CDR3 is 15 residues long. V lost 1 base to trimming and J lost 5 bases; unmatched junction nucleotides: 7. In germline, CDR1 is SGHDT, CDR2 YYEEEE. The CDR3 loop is CASSLMAGGYTEAFF. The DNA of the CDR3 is TGTGCCAGCAGCTTGATGGCAGGGGGCTATACTGAAGCTTTCTTT. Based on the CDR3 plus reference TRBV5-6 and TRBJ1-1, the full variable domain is DAGVTQSPTHLIKTRGQQVTLRCSPKSGHDTVSWYQQALGQGPQFIFQYYEEEERQRGNFPDRFSGHQFPNYSSELNVNALLLGDSALYLCASSLMAGGYTEAFFGQGTRLTVV.

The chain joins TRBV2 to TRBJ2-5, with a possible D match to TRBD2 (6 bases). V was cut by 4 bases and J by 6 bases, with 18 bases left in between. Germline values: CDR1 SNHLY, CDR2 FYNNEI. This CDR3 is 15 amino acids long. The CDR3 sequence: CASSVGEGGPQTQYF. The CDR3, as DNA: TGTGCCAGCAGTGTGGGAGAAGGAGGGCCTCAGACCCAGTACTTC.

The CDR3 nucleotides are TGTGCCAGCTCACTCCAGACTTCTGGAAACACCATATATTTT. Protein product: CASSLQTSGNTIYF. The rearrangement links TRBV18 to TRBJ1-3, with no clear D. The V end lost 4 bases, the J end lost 1 base, and 8 bases lay between the germline ends. Germline lookup yields CDR1 KGHSH and CDR2 LQKENI. This CDR3 spans 14 amino acids.

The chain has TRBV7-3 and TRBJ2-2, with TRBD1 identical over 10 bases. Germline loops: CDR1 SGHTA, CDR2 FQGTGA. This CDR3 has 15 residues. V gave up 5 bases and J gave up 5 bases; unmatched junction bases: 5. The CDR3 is CASSKPGQGTGELFF. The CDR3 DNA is TGTGCCAGCAGCAAACCGGGACAGGGGACCGGGGAGCTGTTTTTT.

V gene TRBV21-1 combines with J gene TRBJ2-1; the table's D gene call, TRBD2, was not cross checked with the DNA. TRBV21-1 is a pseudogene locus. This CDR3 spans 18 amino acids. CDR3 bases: TGTGCCAGCAGCAAAATCGGGTGGGAGGGAGAAAGTTACAATGAGCAGTTCTTC. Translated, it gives CASSKIGWEGESYNEQFF.

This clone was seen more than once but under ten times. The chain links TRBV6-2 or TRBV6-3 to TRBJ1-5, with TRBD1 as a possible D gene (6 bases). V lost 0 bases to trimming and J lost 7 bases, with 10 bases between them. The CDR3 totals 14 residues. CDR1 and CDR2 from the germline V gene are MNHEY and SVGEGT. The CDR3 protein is CASSYSRQGQPQHF. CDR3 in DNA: TGTGCCAGCAGTTACTCGCGTCAGGGGCAGCCCCAGCATTTT.

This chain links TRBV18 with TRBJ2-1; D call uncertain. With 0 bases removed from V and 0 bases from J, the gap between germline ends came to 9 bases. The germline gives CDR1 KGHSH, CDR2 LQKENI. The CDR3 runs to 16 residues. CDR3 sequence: CASSPPTVASYNEQFF. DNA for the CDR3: TGTGCCAGCTCACCACCTACAGTCGCCTCCTACAATGAGCAGTTCTTC.